This TCR beta chain was recovered during a study of beta chain features in type 1 diabetes. Study information: No patient-donor differences in age, gender, total cells or subset yield.

The CDR3 runs 16 residues. The V segment lost 0 bases and the J segment 10 bases; nucleotides outside the gene matches: 11. The germline gives CDR1 GTSNPN, CDR2 SVGIG (reference sequence). The study's findings and limits: People with Type 1 diabetes carried modestly yet significantly shorter TCRB CDR3s in all four CD4+ subsets.

The sample holds many counts of this clone. Its antigen is undetermined. As every portion of the isolated RNA was reverse transcribed, the sequencing read expressed TCRB transcripts. The method was immunoSEQ multiplex PCR; TCRdb's version includes in-frame clones alone and lacks a portion of them. Altogether about 160,000 clones are present, 8% to 9.5% being singletons, with the ten largest covering more than 0.45%. The sequencing sample was made of central memory CD4+ T cells from blood. The chain recombines TRBV30 with TRBJ2-1, with 11 bases identical to TRBD2. This sequence was found in a woman under 30 with type 1 diabetes. The CDR3 here is CAWSVLGSGGGPEQFF. The CDR3 DNA reads as TGTGCCTGGAGTGTACTGGGTAGCGGGGGGGGTCCGGAGCAGTTCTTC.